This T cell receptor (beta chain) was identified in a study of beta chain features in type 1 diabetes. Notes on the study in general: There were fewer insertions and more deletions at the VDJ junctions of type 1 diabetes patients.

Of note for this clone: Its specificity is unknown.

Per germline, CDR1 MDHEN and CDR2 SYDVKM. The V end lost 7 bases, the J end lost 0 bases, and 13 bases lay between the germline ends. The length of the CDR3 is 15 residues. The isolated RNA, all of it, was reverse transcribed, so expressed TCRB transcripts were what got sequenced. This table comes from immunoSEQ multiplex PCR, and its TCRdb copy is limited to in-frame clones, with some not included. The sample holds 220,000 or so clones, 55% to 70% seen once. The sequence derives from a man aged 25 to 40 in good health. The chain uses TRBV28 and TRBJ2-4; no reliable D call. Source material: naive CD4+ T cells from blood. The chain's CDR3 is CASTNSKLAKNIQYF. The CDR3 DNA reads TGTGCCAGCACGAACAGCAAGCTAGCCAAAAACATTCAGTACTTC.